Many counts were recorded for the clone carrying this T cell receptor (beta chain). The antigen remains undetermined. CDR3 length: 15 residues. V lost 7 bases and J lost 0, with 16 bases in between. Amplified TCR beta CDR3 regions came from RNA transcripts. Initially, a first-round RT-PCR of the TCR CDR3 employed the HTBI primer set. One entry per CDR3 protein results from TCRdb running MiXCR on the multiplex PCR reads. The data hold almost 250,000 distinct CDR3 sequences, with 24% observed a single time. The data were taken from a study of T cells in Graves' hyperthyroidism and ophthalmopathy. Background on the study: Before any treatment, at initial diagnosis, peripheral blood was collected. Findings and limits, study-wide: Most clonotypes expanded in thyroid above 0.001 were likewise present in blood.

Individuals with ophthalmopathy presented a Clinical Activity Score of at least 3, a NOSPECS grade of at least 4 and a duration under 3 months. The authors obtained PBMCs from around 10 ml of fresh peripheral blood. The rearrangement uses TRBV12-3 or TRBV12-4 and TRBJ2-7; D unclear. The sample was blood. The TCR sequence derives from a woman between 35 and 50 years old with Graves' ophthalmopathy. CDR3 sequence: CASTLGPTASYEQYF. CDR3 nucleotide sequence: TGTGCCAGCACCCTCGGACCGACTGCCTCCTACGAGCAGTACTTC.